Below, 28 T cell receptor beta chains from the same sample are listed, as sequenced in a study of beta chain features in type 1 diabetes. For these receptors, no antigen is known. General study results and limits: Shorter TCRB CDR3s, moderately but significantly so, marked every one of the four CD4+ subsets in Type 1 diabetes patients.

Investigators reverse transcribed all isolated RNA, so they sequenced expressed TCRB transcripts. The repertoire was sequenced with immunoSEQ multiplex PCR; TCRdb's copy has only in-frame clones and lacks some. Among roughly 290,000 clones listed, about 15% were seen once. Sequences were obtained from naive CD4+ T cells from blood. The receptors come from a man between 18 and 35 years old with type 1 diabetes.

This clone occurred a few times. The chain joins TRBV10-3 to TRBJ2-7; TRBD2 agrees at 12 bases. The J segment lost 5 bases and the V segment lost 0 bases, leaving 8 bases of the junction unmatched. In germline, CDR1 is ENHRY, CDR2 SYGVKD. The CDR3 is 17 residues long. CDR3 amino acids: CAISESPRLAGADEQYF. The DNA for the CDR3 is TGTGCCATCAGTGAGTCCCCTCGACTAGCGGGAGCGGACGAGCAGTACTTC.

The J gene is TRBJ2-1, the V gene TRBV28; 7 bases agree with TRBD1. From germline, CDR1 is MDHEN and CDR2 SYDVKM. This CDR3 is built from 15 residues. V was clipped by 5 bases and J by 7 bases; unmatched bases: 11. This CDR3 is CASSLQGVFGNEQFF. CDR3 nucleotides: TGTGCCAGCAGTCTTCAGGGGGTATTCGGTAATGAGCAGTTCTTC.

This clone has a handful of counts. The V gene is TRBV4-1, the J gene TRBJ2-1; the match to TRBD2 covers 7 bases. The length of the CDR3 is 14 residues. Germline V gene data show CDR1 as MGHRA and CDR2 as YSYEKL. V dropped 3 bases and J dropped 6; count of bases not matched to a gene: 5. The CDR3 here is CASSQRERINEQFF. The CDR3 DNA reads TGCGCCAGCAGCCAGCGGGAGAGGATCAATGAGCAGTTCTTC.

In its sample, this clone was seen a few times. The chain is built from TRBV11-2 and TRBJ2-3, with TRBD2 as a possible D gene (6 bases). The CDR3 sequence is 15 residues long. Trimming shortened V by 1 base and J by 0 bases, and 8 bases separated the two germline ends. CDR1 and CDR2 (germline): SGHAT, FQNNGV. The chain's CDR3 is CASSLVSGSTDTQYF. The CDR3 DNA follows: TGTGCCAGCAGCTTAGTAAGCGGGAGCACAGATACGCAGTATTTT.

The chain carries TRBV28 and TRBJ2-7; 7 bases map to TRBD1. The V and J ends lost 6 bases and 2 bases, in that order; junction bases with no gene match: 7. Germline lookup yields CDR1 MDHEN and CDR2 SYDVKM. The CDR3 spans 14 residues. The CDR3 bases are TGTGCCAGCAGCCCGAGACAGGGACCCTACGAGCAGTACTTC. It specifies CASSPRQGPYEQYF.

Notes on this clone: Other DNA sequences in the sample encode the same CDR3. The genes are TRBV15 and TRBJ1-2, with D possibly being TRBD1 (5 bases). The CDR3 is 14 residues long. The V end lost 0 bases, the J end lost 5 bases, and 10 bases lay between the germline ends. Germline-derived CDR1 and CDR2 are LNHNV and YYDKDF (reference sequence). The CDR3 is CATSREGVGYGYTF. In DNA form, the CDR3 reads TGTGCCACCAGCAGAGAAGGGGTGGGGTATGGCTACACCTTC.

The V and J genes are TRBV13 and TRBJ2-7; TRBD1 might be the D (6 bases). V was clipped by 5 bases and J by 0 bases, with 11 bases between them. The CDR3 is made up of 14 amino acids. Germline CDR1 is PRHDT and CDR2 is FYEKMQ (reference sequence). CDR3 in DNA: TGTGCCAGCAGCCCCACAGGGTACTCCTACGAGCAGTACTTC. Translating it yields CASSPTGYSYEQYF.

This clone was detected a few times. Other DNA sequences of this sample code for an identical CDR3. CDR3 loop: CSHRDNAYEQYF. The CDR3 bases are TGCAGCCACCGGGACAACGCCTACGAGCAGTACTTC. This chain connects TRBV29-1 to TRBJ2-7; possibly TRBD1 for D (6 bases). Germline CDR1 is SQVTM and CDR2 is ANQGSEA. The CDR3 contains 12 residues. The V end was cut by 8 bases, the J end by 2 bases, with 13 bases between.

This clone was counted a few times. CDR3 DNA: TGTGCCACCAGCAGACTCGGGACAGCTGTCTACGAGCAGTACTTC. It codes for CATSRLGTAVYEQYF. The gene calls are TRBV15 and TRBJ2-7; the match to TRBD1 covers 7 bases. The V gene end was trimmed by 2 bases and the J gene end by 3 bases; junction bases not matched to a gene: 7. Germline CDR1 is LNHNV and CDR2 is YYDKDF (reference sequence). This CDR3 comprises 15 residues. The whole variable domain, filled in from reference TRBV15 and TRBJ2-7, reads DAMVIQNPRYQVTQFGKPVTLSCSQTLNHNVMYWYQQKSSQAPKLLFHYYDKDFNNEADTPDNFQSRRPNTSFCFLDIRSPGLGDTAMYLCATSRLGTAVYEQYFGPGTRLTVT.

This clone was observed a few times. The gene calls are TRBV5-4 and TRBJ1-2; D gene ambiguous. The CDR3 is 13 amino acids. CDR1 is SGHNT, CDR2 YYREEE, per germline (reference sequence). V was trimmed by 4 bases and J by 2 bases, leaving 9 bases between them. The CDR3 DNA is TGTGCCAGCAGCAAAGAGAAGAACTATGGCTACACCTTC. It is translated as CASSKEKNYGYTF.

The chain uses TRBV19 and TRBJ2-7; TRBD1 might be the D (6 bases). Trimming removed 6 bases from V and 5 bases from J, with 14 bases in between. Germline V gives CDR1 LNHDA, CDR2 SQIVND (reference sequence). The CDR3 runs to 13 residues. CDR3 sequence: CASRDSWGNEQYF. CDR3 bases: TGTGCCAGTAGGGACAGTTGGGGGAACGAGCAGTACTTC.

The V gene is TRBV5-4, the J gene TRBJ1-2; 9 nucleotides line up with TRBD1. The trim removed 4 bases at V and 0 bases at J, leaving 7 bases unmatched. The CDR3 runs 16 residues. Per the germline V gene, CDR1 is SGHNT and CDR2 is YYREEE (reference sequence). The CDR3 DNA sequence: TGTGCCAGCAGCCCGCCGGGACAGGGCCCTAACTATGGCTACACCTTC. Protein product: CASSPPGQGPNYGYTF.

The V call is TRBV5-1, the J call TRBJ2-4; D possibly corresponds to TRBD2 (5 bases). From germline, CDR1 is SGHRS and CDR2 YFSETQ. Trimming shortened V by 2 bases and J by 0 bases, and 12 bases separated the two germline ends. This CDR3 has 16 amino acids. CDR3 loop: CASSFQEGPAKNIQYF. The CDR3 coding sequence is TGCGCCAGCAGCTTCCAAGAGGGCCCAGCCAAAAACATTCAGTACTTC.

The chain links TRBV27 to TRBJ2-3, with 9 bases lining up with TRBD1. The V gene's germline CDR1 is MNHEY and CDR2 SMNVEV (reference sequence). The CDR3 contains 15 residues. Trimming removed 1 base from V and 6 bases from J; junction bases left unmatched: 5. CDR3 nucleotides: TGTGCCAGCAGTTTATGGTCGACAGGGGGGGATACGCAGTATTTT. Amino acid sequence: CASSLWSTGGDTQYF.

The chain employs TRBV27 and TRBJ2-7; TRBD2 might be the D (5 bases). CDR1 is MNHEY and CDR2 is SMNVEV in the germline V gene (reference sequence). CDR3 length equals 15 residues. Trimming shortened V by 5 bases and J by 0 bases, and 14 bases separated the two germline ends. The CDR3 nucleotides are TGTGCCAGCAGTACGAGGGCCCAACCCTCCTACGAGCAGTACTTC. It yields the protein CASSTRAQPSYEQYF.

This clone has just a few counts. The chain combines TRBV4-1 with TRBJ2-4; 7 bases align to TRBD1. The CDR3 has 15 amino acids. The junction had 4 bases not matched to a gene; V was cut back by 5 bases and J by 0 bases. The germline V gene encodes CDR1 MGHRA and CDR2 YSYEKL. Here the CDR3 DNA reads TGCGCCAGCAGCGTAACAGGGGTAGCCAAAAACATTCAGTACTTC. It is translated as CASSVTGVAKNIQYF.

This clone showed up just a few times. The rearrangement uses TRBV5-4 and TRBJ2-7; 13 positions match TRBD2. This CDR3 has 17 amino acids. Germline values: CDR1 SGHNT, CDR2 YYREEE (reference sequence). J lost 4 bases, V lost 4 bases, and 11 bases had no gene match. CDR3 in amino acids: CASSQPKETSGRYEQYF. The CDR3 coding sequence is TGTGCCAGCAGCCAACCGAAAGAGACTAGCGGGAGGTACGAGCAGTACTTC.

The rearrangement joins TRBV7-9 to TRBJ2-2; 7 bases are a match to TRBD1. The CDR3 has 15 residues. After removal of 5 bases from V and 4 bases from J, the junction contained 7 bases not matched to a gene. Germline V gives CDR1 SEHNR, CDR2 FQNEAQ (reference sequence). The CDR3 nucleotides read TGTGCCAGCAGCGTACAGGGGTTGGGCACCGGGGAGCTGTTTTTT. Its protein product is CASSVQGLGTGELFF.

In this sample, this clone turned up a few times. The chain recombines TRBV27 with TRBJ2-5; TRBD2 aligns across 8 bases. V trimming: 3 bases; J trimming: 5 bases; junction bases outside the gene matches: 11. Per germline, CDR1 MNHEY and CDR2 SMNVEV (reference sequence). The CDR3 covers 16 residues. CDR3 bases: TGTGCCAGCAGTTTTGACTCCAGCGGGAGCGGTGAGACCCAGTACTTC. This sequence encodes CASSFDSSGSGETQYF.

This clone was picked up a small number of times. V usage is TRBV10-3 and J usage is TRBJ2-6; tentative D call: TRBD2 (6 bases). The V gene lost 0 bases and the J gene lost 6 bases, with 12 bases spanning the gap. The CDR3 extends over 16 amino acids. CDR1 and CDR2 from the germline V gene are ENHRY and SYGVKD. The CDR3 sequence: CAISESGRREANVLTF. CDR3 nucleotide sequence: TGTGCCATCAGTGAGTCCGGACGGAGGGAGGCCAACGTCCTGACTTTC.

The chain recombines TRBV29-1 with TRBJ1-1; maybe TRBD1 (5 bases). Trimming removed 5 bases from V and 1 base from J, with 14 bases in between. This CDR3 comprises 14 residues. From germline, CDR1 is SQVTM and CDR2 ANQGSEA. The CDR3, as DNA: TGCAGCGTTCCGGGTTGGGGGGGGAACACTGAAGCTTTCTTT. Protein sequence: CSVPGWGGNTEAFF.

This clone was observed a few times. CDR3 sequence reads: CASSEAGLNNYEQYF. CDR3 nucleotide sequence: TGTGCCAGCAGTGAAGCAGGACTTAACAACTACGAGCAGTACTTC. The chain carries TRBV6-1 and TRBJ2-7; tentatively, D is TRBD2 (5 bases). The CDR3 extends over 15 amino acids. V lost 0 bases, J lost 3 bases, and 12 bases lay in between. The germline gives CDR1 MNHNS, CDR2 SASEGT.

This CDR3 reads CASSYPGQTTGELFF. CDR3 coding DNA: TGCGCCAGCAGTTATCCGGGACAGACCACCGGGGAGCTGTTTTTT. The rearrangement links TRBV4-1 to TRBJ2-2, with 7 positions matching TRBD1. With 6 bases clipped from V and 4 bases from J, the junction kept 8 bases outside the gene matches. Germline CDR1 MGHRA, CDR2 YSYEKL. The CDR3 is 15 residues long.

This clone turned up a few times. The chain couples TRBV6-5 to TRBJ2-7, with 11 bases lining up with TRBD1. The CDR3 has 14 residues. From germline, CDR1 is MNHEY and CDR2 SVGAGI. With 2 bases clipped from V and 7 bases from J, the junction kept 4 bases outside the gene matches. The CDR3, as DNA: TGTGCCAGCAGTTACGAGGACAGGGGGCGTGAGCAGTACTTC. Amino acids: CASSYEDRGREQYF.

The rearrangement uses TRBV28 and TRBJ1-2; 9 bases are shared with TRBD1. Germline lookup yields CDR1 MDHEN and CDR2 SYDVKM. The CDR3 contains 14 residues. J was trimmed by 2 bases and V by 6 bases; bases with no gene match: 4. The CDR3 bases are TGTGCCAGCAGAGTAACAGGGGGCAACTATGGCTACACCTTC. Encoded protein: CASRVTGGNYGYTF.

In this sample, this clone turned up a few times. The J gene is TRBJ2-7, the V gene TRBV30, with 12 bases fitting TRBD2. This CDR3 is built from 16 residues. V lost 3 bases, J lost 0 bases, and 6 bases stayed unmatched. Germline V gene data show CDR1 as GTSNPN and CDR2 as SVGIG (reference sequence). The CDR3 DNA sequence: TGTGCCTGGAGACTAGCGGGGGGCGTCATCTCCTACGAGCAGTACTTC. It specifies CAWRLAGGVISYEQYF.

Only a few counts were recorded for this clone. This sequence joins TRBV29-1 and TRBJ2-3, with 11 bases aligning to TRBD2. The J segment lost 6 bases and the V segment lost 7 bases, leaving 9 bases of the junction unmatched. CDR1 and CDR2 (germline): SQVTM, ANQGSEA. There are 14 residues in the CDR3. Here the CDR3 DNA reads TGCAGCGGCCGACTACTAGCGGGAGTCGATACGCAGTATTTT. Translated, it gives CSGRLLAGVDTQYF.

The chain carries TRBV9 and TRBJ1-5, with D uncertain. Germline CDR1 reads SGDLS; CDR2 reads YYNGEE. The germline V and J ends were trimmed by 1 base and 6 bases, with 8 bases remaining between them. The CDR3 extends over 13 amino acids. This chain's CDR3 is CASSVTPPQPQHF. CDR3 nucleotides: TGTGCCAGCAGCGTAACACCGCCTCAGCCCCAGCATTTT.